This T cell receptor beta chain is drawn from a study of CD8+ T cells in alopecia areata. Once RNA had been extracted, it was reverse transcribed into cDNA to act as the sequencing template. Generated by immunoSEQ multiplex PCR, the TCRdb table keeps only in-frame clones and is missing some. The table has approximately 280,000 clones, 58% seen once. General study points: Many expanded lesional clones stayed in scalp and blood while on tofacitinib.

CDR1 GTSNPN and CDR2 SVGIG come from the germline V gene (reference sequence). With 2 bases removed from V and 9 bases from J, the gap between germline ends came to 20 bases. The CDR3 covers 15 residues. A note on this clone: Its antigen remains unidentified.

Treatment in this sample: oral pan-JAK inhibitor, 5-10 mg twice daily. This sequence was found in a human donor with alopecia areata. The J gene is TRBJ1-3, the V gene TRBV30; D uncertain. This specimen was CD4+ T cells sorted from blood, taken at week 24, from a patient treated with tofacitinib. CDR3: CAWSLGVESGVTIYF. The CDR3 region has the DNA TGTGCCTGGAGTCTTGGAGTGGAATCTGGTGTCACCATATATTTT.